The clone carrying this T cell receptor beta chain was seen ten or more times. Trimming took off 2 bases at V and 7 bases at J, with 8 bases between the two ends. The CDR3 is 13 residues long. Germline CDR1 SGHVS, CDR2 FNYEAQ. Only newly diagnosed hyperthyroidism patients aged 18 to 65, with under 2 months' duration, were enrolled. Clinicians made diagnoses from clinical symptoms, serum thyroxine, TRAb, thyroid ultrasound and orbital computed tomography. Researchers took RNA transcripts and amplified TCR beta CDR3 regions from them. The first round was an RT-PCR with HTBI primers, and the second round was a multiplex PCR. One entry per CDR3 protein results from TCRdb running MiXCR on the multiplex PCR reads. The data hold around 1,000,000 distinct CDR3 sequences, with about two fifths observed a single time. The entry originates in a study of Graves' ophthalmopathy and Graves' hyperthyroidism.

The genes are TRBV7-6 and TRBJ2-2; no clear D gene. Specimen: peripheral blood or thyroid tissue (not recorded which). This clonotype originated in an adult man with Graves' hyperthyroidism. The chain's CDR3 is CASSLYDDGELFF. CDR3 nucleotide sequence: TGTGCCAGCAGCTTATACGACGACGGGGAGCTGTTTTTT.